This entry lists 13 T cell receptor beta chains sequenced from one sample in a study of T cell repertoires in cytomegalovirus infection. One entry per CDR3 protein results from TCRdb running MiXCR on the reads. The sample holds some 300,000 distinct CDR3 sequences; approximately 8.9% are singletons and the top ten take 2% to 3%. The material sequenced was PBMCs. The receptors were gathered from a human donor in good health (CMV status not recorded). Some clones in this sample may be carry-over from other donors' samples.

This clonotype has at least ten counts. The chain recombines TRBV12-3 or TRBV12-4 with TRBJ2-3, with 9 bases that match TRBD2. Trimming cost V 5 bases and J 2 bases; bases outside gene matches: 8. The length of the CDR3 is 16 residues. The CDR3 DNA reads TGTGCCAGCAGTCCTATAGCGGGGGTTACCACAGATACGCAGTATTTT. Translating it yields CASSPIAGVTTDTQYF.

In its sample, this clonotype was seen many times. The chain joins TRBV7-4 to TRBJ2-7, with D possibly being TRBD1 (5 bases). The CDR3 runs to 17 residues. Germline V gives CDR1 SGHVT, CDR2 SQSDAQ. The V end lost 1 base, the J end lost 3 bases, and 19 bases lay between the germline ends. CDR3 sequence reads: CASSLEDNRHGDYEQYV. CDR3 in DNA: TGTGCCAGCAGCTTAGAGGACAACCGCCATGGGGACTACGAGCAGTACGTC.

Points on this clonotype: An end of the junction does not agree with germline; a read error may underlie this. The V gene is TRBV19, the J gene TRBJ1-4; D is possibly TRBD1 (6 bases). Germline V gives CDR1 LNHDA, CDR2 SQIVND (reference sequence). The CDR3 spans 17 residues. DNA of the CDR3: TGTGCCGGTAGCCCAGTGAAACAGGGCACAACTAATGAAAAACTGTTTTTT. This gives the protein CAGSPVKQGTTNEKLFF.

This clonotype was found a few times. The chain employs TRBV7-9 and TRBJ1-1, with D maybe TRBD1 (6 bases). Germline lookup yields CDR1 SEHNR and CDR2 FQNEAQ (reference sequence). The CDR3 length is 12 residues. Between the trimmed V and J ends, which lost 5 bases and 4 bases, there was a span of 8 bases. CDR3 residues: CASSAGATEAFF. In DNA, the CDR3 is TGTGCCAGCAGCGCGGGGGCCACTGAAGCTTTCTTT.

This clonotype was detected many times. The chain is built from TRBV7-9 and TRBJ2-1, with a weak D call TRBD2 (7 bases). CDR1 and CDR2 from the germline V gene are SEHNR and FQNEAQ (reference sequence). CDR3 length equals 14 residues. The V end lost 6 bases, the J end lost 9 bases, and 18 bases lay between the germline ends. In DNA form, the CDR3 reads TGTGCCAGCAGTCGGGGGGCCCCAGGCGGTGAGCAGTTCTTC. Translation: CASSRGAPGGEQFF.

In the case of this clonotype: Possible read error: a much larger clone is one base away. J is TRBJ1-1 and V is TRBV29-1; 8 nucleotides align to TRBD1. This CDR3 region has 11 residues. The germline gives CDR1 SQVTM, CDR2 ANQGSEA. V lost 4 bases, J lost 12 bases, and 7 bases stayed unmatched. CDR3: CSVGRTGKTFF. CDR3 coding DNA: TGCAGCGTTGGCCGGACAGGGAAAACTTTCTTT.

The chain recombines TRBV5-6 with TRBJ2-2, with TRBD1 as a possible D gene (5 bases). The germline V gene has CDR1 SGHDT and CDR2 YYEEEE. CDR3 size: 15 residues. V lost 4 bases and J lost 2, with 12 bases in between. The CDR3: CASSGSWTNTGELFF. The CDR3 region has the DNA TGTGCCAGCAGCGGATCATGGACAAACACCGGGGAGCTGTTTTTT. Using reference TRBV5-6 and TRBJ2-2 for the parts outside the CDR3, the full variable domain is DAGVTQSPTHLIKTRGQQVTLRCSPKSGHDTVSWYQQALGQGPQFIFQYYEEEERQRGNFPDRFSGHQFPNYSSELNVNALLLGDSALYLCASSGSWTNTGELFFGEGSRLTVL.

This clonotype appeared many times. V usage is TRBV18 and J usage is TRBJ2-1, with 9 bases lining up with TRBD1. The V segment lost 8 bases and the J segment 5 bases; nucleotides outside the gene matches: 13. The CDR3 is made up of 16 amino acids. Per germline, CDR1 KGHSH and CDR2 LQKENI. CDR3 residues: CASQRAGTGYDNEQFF. CDR3 in DNA: TGTGCCAGCCAACGCGCCGGGACAGGGTATGACAATGAGCAGTTCTTC. The full variable domain, in which reference TRBV18 and TRBJ2-1 provide the parts outside the CDR3, is NAGVMQNPRHLVRRRGQEARLRCSPMKGHSHVYWYRQLPEEGLKFMVYLQKENIIDESGMPKERFSAEFPKEGPSILRIQQVVRGDSAAYFCASQRAGTGYDNEQFFGPGTRLTVL.

The V gene is TRBV29-1, the J gene TRBJ1-6; TRBD1 agrees at 7 bases. The length of the CDR3 is 14 residues. Germline CDR1 SQVTM, CDR2 ANQGSEA. J lost 5 bases, V lost 4 bases, and 5 bases had no gene match. In DNA form, the CDR3 reads TGCAGCGTTGTTTTAGGGACAGATAATTCACCCCTCCACTTT. It translates to CSVVLGTDNSPLHF.

This clonotype was seen a handful of times. The gene calls are TRBV13 and TRBJ2-2; 7 bases line up with TRBD1. V gave up 0 bases and J gave up 0 bases; unmatched junction bases: 1. This CDR3 comprises 16 residues. CDR1 PRHDT and CDR2 FYEKMQ come from the germline V gene (reference sequence). The CDR3 nucleotides are TGTGCCAGCAGCTTAGGGGGACAGTCGAACACCGGGGAGCTGTTTTTT. This sequence encodes CASSLGGQSNTGELFF.

This clonotype was picked up many times. The CDR3 nucleotides read TGTGCCAGCAGCTTAAAATACGAGCAGTACGTC. This sequence encodes CASSLKYEQYV. The chain combines TRBV7-3 with TRBJ2-7; D gene unclear. V dropped 1 base and J dropped 4 bases, with 2 bases sitting between them. The germline gives CDR1 SGHTA, CDR2 FQGTGA. This CDR3 is built from 11 residues.

The J gene is TRBJ1-2, the V gene TRBV20-1, with a weak D call TRBD1 (6 bases). V was trimmed by 3 bases and J by 4 bases, leaving 9 bases between them. Germline V CDR1 and CDR2: DFQATT, SNEGSKA (reference sequence). The CDR3 is made up of 12 amino acids. For the CDR3, the DNA is TGCAGTGCTAGCGGACAGCCCTATGGCTACACCTTC. This gives the protein CSASGQPYGYTF.

This clonotype was counted only a few times. The chain couples TRBV11-2 to TRBJ2-5, with 9 nucleotides matching TRBD1. Looked up from germline, CDR1 is SGHAT and CDR2 is FQNNGV. This CDR3 comprises 11 residues. V was pared by 11 bases and J by 5 bases, with 3 bases of the junction left unmatched. The CDR3 bases are TGTGCCTCCGGGACAGGGGAGACCCAGTACTTC. Its protein is CASGTGETQYF.